This TCR beta chain was retrieved from a study of shared clonotypes between healthy human individuals. Germline CDR1 is MGHRA and CDR2 is YSYEKL. The CDR3 spans 16 residues. J lost 0 bases, V lost 6 bases, and 6 bases had no gene match. Data came from immunoSEQ multiplex PCR; TCRdb stores just in-frame clones and leaves some out. Found here are about 2.3 million clones, 85% to 95% of them singletons; the top ten hold about 0.37%. The receptor was derived from a man aged 18 to 30 in good health. Some clones in this sample may be carry-over from other donors' samples. Sequencing used naive CD4+ T cells from PBMCs. Subset noted: CD45RA+ positively selected. The chain recombines TRBV4-1 with TRBJ2-1; TRBD2 agrees at 9 bases. For the CDR3, the DNA is TGCGCCAGCAGTCCCGGGACTAGCCTCTCCTACAATGAGCAGTTCTTC. Its protein is CASSPGTSLSYNEQFF.